This T cell receptor (beta chain) was sequenced in a study of metastatic and nonmetastatic thyroid tumors. Looking at the study overall: From malignant and benign thyroid patients, repertoires in blood and in tumor or nodule tissue were compared.

All patients were untreated before thyroid surgery. This clone was detected many times. As yet, its antigen is unknown. Per the original data handling: Clinicopathological groups differed in CDR3, with these differences serving to build a distant-metastasis classifier for papillary thyroid cancer. MiXCR was used by TCRdb to re-call the PCR reads. TCRdb assigned the V and J calls; the authors' analysis was not used. The table has 35,000 to 50,000 clones, roughly 13% seen once. V lost 7 bases, J lost 2 bases, and 6 bases stayed unmatched. Germline loops: CDR1 SNHLY, CDR2 FYNNEI. The CDR3 is made up of 14 amino acids. Study-wide findings and caveats: Malignant tumors reportedly showed significantly higher TCR beta diversity than benign nodules in both blood and tumor.

The TCR originated in a female donor with papillary thyroid cancer or a benign thyroid nodule (not recorded which). Some clones in this sample may be carry-over from other donors' samples. V and J are TRBV2 and TRBJ2-7; 9 bases align to TRBD1. Sequencing was done on a sample of blood. In nucleotides, the CDR3 is TGTGCCAGCATTGACGACAGGGGGGCCTACGAGCAGTACTTC. This gives the protein CASIDDRGAYEQYF.